The 5 T cell receptor beta chains listed next were all sequenced from one sample in a study of blood T cell repertoires in COVID-19. Generated by immunoSEQ multiplex PCR, the TCRdb table keeps only in-frame clones and is missing some. Of around 250,000 clones listed, 82% are singletons. Sequencing was done on a sample of peripheral blood. Source of these receptors: a woman between 18 and 29 years old with acute or convalescent COVID-19.

This clone was observed a handful of times. DNA for the CDR3: TGTGCCAGCAGCCAGGGGTTATTTGGAAACACCATATATTTT. Its translation: CASSQGLFGNTIYF. The chain links TRBV11-2 to TRBJ1-3, with a weak D call TRBD1 (6 bases). This CDR3 has 14 amino acids. The V and J ends lost 5 bases and 3 bases respectively, with 11 bases between them. Germline V gives CDR1 SGHAT, CDR2 FQNNGV.

The chain is built from TRBV7-3 and TRBJ2-3, with 7 positions matching TRBD2. The length of the CDR3 is 15 residues. Unmatched junction bases numbered 10, after V lost 5 bases and J lost 5 bases. Germline CDR1 is SGHTA and CDR2 is FQGTGA. DNA of the CDR3: TGTGCCAGCAGCCCCAATAGGATAGCGGGAGATACGCAGTATTTT. Amino acid sequence: CASSPNRIAGDTQYF.

The chain employs TRBV6-5 and TRBJ2-7; 9 positions agree with TRBD1. Germline V gene data show CDR1 as MNHEY and CDR2 as SVGAGI. With V trimmed by 4 bases and J by 2 bases, 6 bases remained unmatched. The CDR3 totals 15 residues. CDR3 DNA sequence: TGTGCCAGCAGTTTCCGGGACAGGGTCCCCTACGAGCAGTACTTC. Encoded protein: CASSFRDRVPYEQYF.

The chain links TRBV6-5 to TRBJ1-1, with TRBD1 matching 9 bases. V lost 6 bases, J lost 3 bases, and 8 bases stayed unmatched. Germline V gene lookup returns CDR1 MNHEY and CDR2 SVGAGI. The CDR3 extends over 15 amino acids. The CDR3 loop reads CASRGGDRVDTEAFF. CDR3 nucleotide sequence: TGTGCCAGCAGGGGTGGGGACAGGGTGGACACTGAAGCTTTCTTT.

The chain recombines TRBV12-5 with TRBJ1-5; TRBD1 is a possible D gene (6 bases). Germline lookup yields CDR1 LGHNT and CDR2 FRNRAP. Trimming took off 1 base at V and 0 bases at J, with 25 bases between the two ends. This CDR3 has 21 residues. The chain's CDR3 is CASGLAFFDRIGSRSNQPQHF. The CDR3 DNA is TGTGCTAGTGGTTTGGCCTTCTTTGACAGGATAGGCTCGCGTAGCAATCAGCCCCAGCATTTT.